The 6 T cell receptor beta chains given below trace back to one sample, sequenced in a study of patients and donors after allogeneic stem cell transplantation. From the RT-PCR reads, TCRdb called clonotypes with MiXCR, one entry per CDR3 protein. This table has approximately 430,000 distinct CDR3 sequences, more than 15% appearing once. Sample: blood, either unsorted or a sorted T cell fraction (not recorded which). The receptor set was obtained from a human donor who was either an allogeneic HSCT recipient or a stem cell or donor lymphocyte infusion donor (not recorded which). It is not recorded whose cells these are; they may come from a transplant donor.

The chain carries TRBV14 and TRBJ2-5; D unresolved. CDR1 SGHDN and CDR2 FVKESK come from the germline V gene. There are 16 residues in the CDR3. V was pared by 4 bases and J by 4 bases, with 19 bases between. CDR3 amino acids: CASSLGLKGIGETQYF. The CDR3 region has the DNA TGTGCCAGCAGCCTGGGTCTCAAGGGTATCGGAGAGACCCAGTACTTC. The full variable domain, in which reference TRBV14 and TRBJ2-5 provide the parts outside the CDR3, is EAGVTQFPSHSVIEKGQTVTLRCDPISGHDNLYWYRRVMGKEIKFLLHFVKESKQDESGMPNNRFLAERTGGTYSTLKVQPAELEDSGVYFCASSLGLKGIGETQYFGPGTRLLVL.

This clonotype was seen a handful of times. CDR3 bases: TGTGCCAGCAGTTACGGGGGGGTAGCGACCGGGGAGCTGTTTTTT. Translated, it gives CASSYGGVATGELFF. V gene TRBV6-5 combines with J gene TRBJ2-2, with TRBD2 identical over 7 bases. CDR1 MNHEY and CDR2 SVGAGI come from the germline V gene. The CDR3 sequence is 15 residues long. V gave up 2 bases and J gave up 5 bases; unmatched junction bases: 5.

The CDR3 here is CASSETGGSGYTF. CDR3 nucleotides: TGTGCCAGCAGTGAAACAGGGGGAAGCGGCTACACCTTC. The chain employs TRBV6-1 and TRBJ1-2; 8 bases line up with TRBD1. Germline V gene data show CDR1 as MNHNS and CDR2 as SASEGT. Germline trimming cut 2 bases from V and 8 bases from J; bases unmatched to any gene: 4. This CDR3 spans 13 amino acids.

This clonotype has only a few counts. The rearrangement uses TRBV29-1 and TRBJ1-1; no definite D call. This CDR3 is built from 12 residues. Trimming left V 6 bases short and J 3 bases short, with 11 bases between. Germline lookup yields CDR1 SQVTM and CDR2 ANQGSEA. CDR3 sequence (DNA): TGCAGCGTGCGACCCTGGTACACTGAAGCTTTCTTT. It codes for CSVRPWYTEAFF.

This clonotype was seen ten or more times. The rearrangement uses TRBV12-3 or TRBV12-4 and TRBJ2-7; tentative D call: TRBD2 (6 bases). V shed 3 bases and J shed 3 bases, with 9 bases lying between them. The CDR3 consists of 13 residues. The CDR3 loop reads CASSLGGYYEQYF. The DNA for the CDR3 is TGTGCCAGCAGTTTGGGGGGTTACTACGAGCAGTACTTC.

This clonotype was detected only a few times. J is TRBJ1-1 and V is TRBV7-9; D unresolved. The germline V gene has CDR1 SEHNR and CDR2 FQNEAQ (reference sequence). The CDR3 runs 12 residues. V was trimmed by 7 bases and J by 4 bases, leaving 10 bases between them. The CDR3 DNA reads as TGTGCCAGCAACCGTAGGGTCACTGAAGCTTTCTTT. Translating gives CASNRRVTEAFF.